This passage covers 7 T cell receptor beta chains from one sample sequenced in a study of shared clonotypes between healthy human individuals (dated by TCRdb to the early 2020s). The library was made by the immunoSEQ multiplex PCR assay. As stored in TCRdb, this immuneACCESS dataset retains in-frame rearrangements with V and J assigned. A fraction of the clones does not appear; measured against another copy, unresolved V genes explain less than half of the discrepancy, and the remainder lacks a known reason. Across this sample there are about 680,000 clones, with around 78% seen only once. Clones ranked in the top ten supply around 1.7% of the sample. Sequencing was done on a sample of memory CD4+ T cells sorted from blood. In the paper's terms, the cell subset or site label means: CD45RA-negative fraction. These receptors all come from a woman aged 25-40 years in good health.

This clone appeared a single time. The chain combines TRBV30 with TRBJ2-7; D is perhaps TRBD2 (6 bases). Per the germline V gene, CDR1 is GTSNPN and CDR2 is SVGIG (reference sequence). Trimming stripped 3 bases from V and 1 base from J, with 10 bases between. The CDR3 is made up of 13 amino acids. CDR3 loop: CAWREGRSYEQYF. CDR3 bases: TGTGCCTGGAGGGAGGGCAGGTCCTACGAGCAGTACTTC.

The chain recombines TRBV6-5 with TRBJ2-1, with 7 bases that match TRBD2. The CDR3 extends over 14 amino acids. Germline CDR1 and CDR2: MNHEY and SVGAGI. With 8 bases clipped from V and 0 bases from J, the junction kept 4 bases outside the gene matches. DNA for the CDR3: TGTGCCAGCCGGCGGGAGAGCTCCTACAATGAGCAGTTCTTC. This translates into CASRRESSYNEQFF.

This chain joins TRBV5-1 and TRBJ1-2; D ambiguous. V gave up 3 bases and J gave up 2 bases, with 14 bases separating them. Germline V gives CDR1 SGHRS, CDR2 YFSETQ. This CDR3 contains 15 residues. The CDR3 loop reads CASSYQKGLNYGYTF. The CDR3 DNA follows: TGCGCCAGCAGCTACCAAAAAGGGTTGAACTATGGCTACACCTTC.

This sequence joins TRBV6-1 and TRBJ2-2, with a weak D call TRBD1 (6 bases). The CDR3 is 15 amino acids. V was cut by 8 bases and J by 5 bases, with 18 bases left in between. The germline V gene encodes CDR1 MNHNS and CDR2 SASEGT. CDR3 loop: CASSRDTLRTGELFF. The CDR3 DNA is TGTGCCAGCTCTCGGGACACCCTGAGGACCGGGGAGCTGTTTTTT.

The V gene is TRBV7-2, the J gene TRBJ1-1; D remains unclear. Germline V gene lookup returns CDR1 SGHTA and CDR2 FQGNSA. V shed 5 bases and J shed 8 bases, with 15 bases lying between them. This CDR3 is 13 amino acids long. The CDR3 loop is CASSINEQREAFF. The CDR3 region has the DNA TGTGCCAGCAGCATAAACGAACAACGGGAAGCTTTCTTT.

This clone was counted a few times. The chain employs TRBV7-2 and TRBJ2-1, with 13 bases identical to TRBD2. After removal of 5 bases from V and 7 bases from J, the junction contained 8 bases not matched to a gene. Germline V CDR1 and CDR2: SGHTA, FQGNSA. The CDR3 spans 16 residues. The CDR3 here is CASSARGLAGRNEQFF. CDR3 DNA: TGTGCCAGCAGCGCTAGGGGACTAGCGGGAAGGAATGAGCAGTTCTTC.

The CDR3, as DNA: TGTGCCAGTATGAGCCGGGATCTAGTGGCGGGCCCTCGCTACAATGAGCAGTTCTTC. Translation: CASMSRDLVAGPRYNEQFF. This sequence joins TRBV19 and TRBJ2-1; weak D call: TRBD2 (5 bases). The germline CDR1 and CDR2 sequences are LNHDA and SQIVND (reference sequence). V gave up 7 bases and J gave up 3 bases, with 28 bases separating them. CDR3 size: 19 residues.